This is a list of T cell receptor beta chains from one sample in a study of T cell repertoires in cytomegalovirus infection. TCRdb reanalysed the reads using MiXCR and keeps one entry per CDR3 protein. The sample has roughly 570,000 distinct CDR3 sequences; roughly 43% are singletons. What these receptors recognize is not known. The sample in question was cultured PBMCs, obtained from culture after CMV antigen stimulation. Every receptor here comes from a human donor in good health (CMV status not recorded). Some clones in this sample may be carry-over from other donors' samples. Both conserved end residues are part of each CDR3. Each record gives: V gene, J gene, clone size, D gene, CDR3 DNA, CDR3 protein. A D gene is named only where the DNA matches it firmly. Clone size is shown for a subset of rows, as once, few, many or a class of expanded clone.

V gene: TRBV7-2
J gene: TRBJ2-2
clone size: few
D gene: NA
CDR3 DNA: TGTGCCAGCAGCTTATCGGCTAGGAGGATCGGGGAGCTGTTTTTT
CDR3 protein: CASSLSARRIGELFF

V gene: TRBV7-9
J gene: TRBJ2-6
clone size: NA
D gene: NA
CDR3 DNA: TGTGCCAGCAGCCACCGCTCTGGGGCCAACGTCCTGACTTTC
CDR3 protein: CASSHRSGANVLTF

V gene: TRBV28
J gene: TRBJ2-3
clone size: NA
D gene: TRBD2
CDR3 DNA: TGTGCCAGCAGTTCCGAGAAGCGGGGGGGCACAGATACGCAGTATTTT
CDR3 protein: CASSSEKRGGTDTQYF

V gene: TRBV7-3
J gene: TRBJ2-7
clone size: NA
D gene: NA
CDR3 DNA: TGTGCCAGCAGCCGGACTGGTTCCTCCGAGCAGTACTTC
CDR3 protein: CASSRTGSSEQYF

V gene: TRBV18
J gene: TRBJ2-7
clone size: few
D gene: TRBD2
CDR3 DNA: TGTGCCAGCTCACCGACTAGCGGGAACTACGAGCAGTACTTC
CDR3 protein: CASSPTSGNYEQYF

V gene: TRBV7-2
J gene: TRBJ2-7
clone size: many
D gene: NA
CDR3 DNA: TGTGCCAGCAGCCCGAGAGGTATTAGCGGTTACGAGCAGTACTTC
CDR3 protein: CASSPRGISGYEQYF

V gene: TRBV7-2
J gene: TRBJ1-1
clone size: few
D gene: NA
CDR3 DNA: TGTGCCAGCAGCTCCCCGGGGGGTACGAACACTGAAGCTTTCTTT
CDR3 protein: CASSSPGGTNTEAFF

V gene: TRBV12-3/TRBV12-4
J gene: TRBJ2-3
clone size: few
D gene: TRBD2
CDR3 DNA: TGTGCCAGCAGTTTCTTAGCGGGAGGAGGAGATACGCAGTATTTT
CDR3 protein: CASSFLAGGGDTQYF

V gene: TRBV7-9
J gene: TRBJ2-7
clone size: NA
D gene: TRBD1
CDR3 DNA: TGTGCCAGCAGTCCGACAGGGACCCGCTCGAACTACGAGCAGTACTTC
CDR3 protein: CASSPTGTRSNYEQYF

V gene: TRBV4-1
J gene: TRBJ1-4
clone size: NA
D gene: NA
CDR3 DNA: TGCGCCAGCAGCCAAGTCGGGGGTACGGGAAAACTGTTTTTT
CDR3 protein: CASSQVGGTGKLFF

V gene: TRBV6-5
J gene: TRBJ2-7
clone size: NA
D gene: TRBD2
CDR3 DNA: TGTGCCAGCAGTTTATTTTGGACTAGCAATGTCGGCGAGCAGTACTTC
CDR3 protein: CASSLFWTSNVGEQYF

V gene: TRBV7-6
J gene: TRBJ1-2
clone size: NA
D gene: TRBD1
CDR3 DNA: TGTGCCAGCAGCTTGGGCCGGGACAGGGGGGATCGTGGCTACACCTTC
CDR3 protein: CASSLGRDRGDRGYTF

V gene: TRBV7-2
J gene: TRBJ1-1
clone size: NA
D gene: NA
CDR3 DNA: TGTGCCAGCAGCTTTACCTACCTCGCGCCGGGCACTGAAGCTTTCTTT
CDR3 protein: CASSFTYLAPGTEAFF

V gene: TRBV7-9
J gene: TRBJ1-6
clone size: few
D gene: TRBD1
CDR3 DNA: TGTGCCAGCAGCCCTTTCGACAGGGGGCAAGATTCACCCCTCCACTTT
CDR3 protein: CASSPFDRGQDSPLHF

V gene: TRBV7-2
J gene: TRBJ2-1
clone size: NA
D gene: NA
CDR3 DNA: TGTGCCAGCAGCTTCGGCCAGCTAACCTACAATGAGCAGTTCTTC
CDR3 protein: CASSFGQLTYNEQFF

V gene: TRBV7-2
J gene: TRBJ2-7
clone size: NA
D gene: NA
CDR3 DNA: TGTGCCAGCAGCATTTTTAGGGGGGGGGAGCAGTACTTC
CDR3 protein: CASSIFRGGEQYF

V gene: TRBV20-1
J gene: TRBJ2-1
clone size: NA
D gene: NA
CDR3 DNA: TGCAGTGCTAGAGGTCCCCAGGGCAATGAGCAGTTCTTC
CDR3 protein: CSARGPQGNEQFF

V gene: TRBV19
J gene: TRBJ2-3
clone size: many
D gene: TRBD1
CDR3 DNA: TGTGCCAGTAGTATTCGTCCGGGACAGGGAGTCACAGATACGCAGTATTTT
CDR3 protein: CASSIRPGQGVTDTQYF

V gene: TRBV12-5
J gene: TRBJ2-5
clone size: few
D gene: TRBD2
CDR3 DNA: TGTGCTAGTGGCCGAAGCGGGGCCGTGGAGACCCAGTACTTC
CDR3 protein: CASGRSGAVETQYF

V gene: TRBV7-2
J gene: TRBJ2-3
clone size: few
D gene: NA
CDR3 DNA: TGTGCCAGCAGACCAGGTGCCACAGATACGCAGTATTTT
CDR3 protein: CASRPGATDTQYF

V gene: TRBV27
J gene: TRBJ1-1
clone size: NA
D gene: NA
CDR3 DNA: TGTGCCAGCAGTTCAACTACGGGGACTGAAGCTTTCTTT
CDR3 protein: CASSSTTGTEAFF

V gene: TRBV11-2
J gene: TRBJ2-5
clone size: few
D gene: TRBD2
CDR3 DNA: TGTGCCAGCAGCTTAATCGTAGCGGGGGGGCCAGAGACCCAGTACTTC
CDR3 protein: CASSLIVAGGPETQYF

V gene: TRBV11-2
J gene: TRBJ2-1
clone size: NA
D gene: TRBD2
CDR3 DNA: TGTGCCAGCAGCCGGTCGAGGACTAGCGGTTTCTATGAGCAGTTCTTC
CDR3 protein: CASSRSRTSGFYEQFF

V gene: TRBV4-3
J gene: TRBJ2-5
clone size: NA
D gene: NA
CDR3 DNA: TGCGCCAGCAGCCAAGATAACACAGGGGAGACCCAGTACTTC
CDR3 protein: CASSQDNTGETQYF

V gene: TRBV6-5
J gene: TRBJ2-3
clone size: NA
D gene: NA
CDR3 DNA: TGTGCCAGCAGTGAAGGTGGTCTCTCTACGCAGTATTTT
CDR3 protein: CASSEGGLSTQYF

V gene: TRBV6-8
J gene: TRBJ2-3
clone size: NA
D gene: TRBD2
CDR3 DNA: TGTGCCAGCAGACGACTTCTAGCGGCGGGAGAGGGTACGCAGTATTTT
CDR3 protein: CASRRLLAAGEGTQYF